Presented here are 10 T cell receptor beta chains from one specimen sequenced in a study of T cells in Graves' hyperthyroidism and ophthalmopathy (dated by TCRdb to the late 2010s). The library was generated by multiplex PCR. Sequencing used an Illumina HiSeq 2000. Amplification of TCR beta CDR3 regions was carried out from RNA transcripts. The first round of RT-PCR for the TCR CDR3 was performed with the HTBI primer set and the Qiagen OneStep RT-PCR kit. TCRdb took the public reads, trimmed them with fastp at Q25, ran MiXCR for clone calling and kept in-frame beta chains. Each CDR3 protein gets just one entry, which takes the most common genes and DNA from the rows behind it. The sample data list almost 500,000 distinct CDR3 sequences, and 22% of these were observed just once. Around 47% of the sample lies in the top ten. Sequenced material: blood. The source of these receptors is a woman between 65 and 79 years old with Graves' ophthalmopathy.

To note about this clonotype: Given a much more abundant clone one base away, this may be a read error. The genes are TRBV12-3 or TRBV12-4 and TRBJ2-1; 12 bases align to TRBD2. The CDR3 is 15 residues long. The CDR3 bases are TGTGTCAGCAGCCTGACTAGCGGGAGTTTAAATGAGCAGTTCTTC. Translated: CVSSLTSGSLNEQFF.

This clonotype has ten or more counts. This chain uses TRBV12-3 or TRBV12-4 with TRBJ2-7; 7 positions agree with TRBD1. J was trimmed by 3 bases and V by 6 bases; bases with no gene match: 11. The CDR3 extends over 15 amino acids. The CDR3 nucleotides are TGTGCCAGCAGAGGAACAGGGGTGGGGATCTACGAGCAGTACTTC. Amino acid sequence: CASRGTGVGIYEQYF.

This clonotype came up many times. This chain links TRBV7-2 with TRBJ2-1; TRBD2 matches at 11 bases. The CDR3 loop spans 15 amino acids. The germline V gene encodes CDR1 SGHTA and CDR2 FQGNSA. Germline trimming cut 2 bases from V and 7 bases from J; bases unmatched to any gene: 4. CDR3: CASSLTSGSRNEQFF. CDR3 in DNA: TGTGCCAGCAGCTTAACTAGCGGGAGTAGGAATGAGCAGTTCTTC.

The chain carries TRBV18 and TRBJ2-5; TRBD1 aligns across 9 bases. This CDR3 is built from 12 residues. V lost 5 bases and J lost 14; bases outside the gene matches: 9. The germline gives CDR1 KGHSH, CDR2 LQKENI. The CDR3 DNA sequence: TGTGCCAGCTCAGCAACTTCGGGACAGGGTTACTTC. Its protein product is CASSATSGQGYF.

V and J are TRBV5-1 and TRBJ1-2; perhaps TRBD1 as D (5 bases). With 0 bases removed from V and 2 bases from J, the gap between germline ends came to 11 bases. Germline loops: CDR1 SGHRS, CDR2 YFSETQ. CDR3 length: 15 residues. CDR3 amino acids: CASSLAPTDNYGYTF. DNA for the CDR3: TGCGCCAGCAGCTTGGCCCCGACAGACAACTATGGCTACACCTTC.

As concerns this clonotype: A much larger clone differs by one base, so this may be a read error. Since no conserved phenylalanine or tryptophan closes the CDR3, a read error is the likely cause. V and J are TRBV6-1 and TRBJ1-2, with 9 bases identical to TRBD1. With 6 bases clipped from V and 3 bases from J, the junction kept 5 bases outside the gene matches. Germline V CDR1 and CDR2: MNHNS, SASEGT. CDR3 length equals 14 residues. CDR3 in amino acids: CASRGWTGDYGYTL. In DNA form, the CDR3 reads TGTGCCAGCAGAGGATGGACAGGGGACTATGGCTACACCCTC.

The chain has TRBV18 and TRBJ1-4; 8 bases line up with TRBD1. V dropped 6 bases and J dropped 6; count of bases not matched to a gene: 9. CDR3 length equals 15 residues. Germline CDR1 KGHSH, CDR2 LQKENI. CDR3 protein: CASSTGQGWDEKLFF. The CDR3 DNA follows: TGTGCCAGCTCCACTGGACAGGGATGGGATGAAAAACTGTTTTTT.

The rearrangement uses TRBV6-1 and TRBJ2-5; 9 nucleotides align to TRBD1. Germline CDR1 reads MNHNS; CDR2 reads SASEGT. V shed 6 bases, J shed 4 bases, and the junction held 6 bases outside the gene matches. The CDR3 extends over 14 amino acids. CDR3 sequence: CASSNRGRSETQYF. The CDR3 coding sequence is TGTGCCAGCAGCAACAGGGGGCGCTCAGAGACCCAGTACTTC.

This clonotype came up a few times. The rearrangement links TRBV29-1 to TRBJ2-3, with D possibly matching TRBD2 (6 bases). Trimming stripped 4 bases from V and 4 bases from J, with 6 bases between. Germline values: CDR1 SQVTM, CDR2 ANQGSEA. The CDR3 contains 11 residues. As DNA, the CDR3 is TGCAGCGTTGGGGGGGCAGATACGCAGTATTTT. Protein product: CSVGGADTQYF.

This clonotype was observed a few times. The rearrangement links TRBV6-1 to TRBJ1-1; D may be TRBD1 (5 bases). The CDR3 covers 11 residues. Germline V gene data show CDR1 as MNHNS and CDR2 as SASEGT. V was trimmed by 5 bases and J by 7 bases, leaving 8 bases between them. The CDR3 sequence is CASSRQGEAFF. The CDR3 DNA reads as TGTGCCAGCAGTAGGCAGGGTGAAGCTTTCTTT.